This T cell receptor beta chain was identified during a study of blood T cell repertoires in COVID-19. This CDR3 has 14 residues. The ends were cut back, 3 bases at V and 7 bases at J, with 13 bases in the middle. Germline CDR1 and CDR2: KGHSH and LQKENI. This clone was detected only once. In the source study's methods: Amplification from reference gene primers served as the basis for estimated nucleated cell counts. Assay: immunoSEQ multiplex PCR; the TCRdb copy retains only in-frame clones and omits some. V, J and clone size are taken as reported in that table, and D and trimming were inferred from the DNA itself. The sample contains some 60,000 clones, more than 90% of which appear only once.

The chain joins TRBV18 to TRBJ1-5; the D gene is possibly TRBD1 (6 bases). This clonotype was sampled from a man in his fifties or sixties with acute or convalescent COVID-19. The specimen sequenced was peripheral blood. The CDR3 DNA reads TGTGCCAGCTCACCTAACAGGGATGTGCAGCCCCAGCATTTT. Its translation is CASSPNRDVQPQHF.